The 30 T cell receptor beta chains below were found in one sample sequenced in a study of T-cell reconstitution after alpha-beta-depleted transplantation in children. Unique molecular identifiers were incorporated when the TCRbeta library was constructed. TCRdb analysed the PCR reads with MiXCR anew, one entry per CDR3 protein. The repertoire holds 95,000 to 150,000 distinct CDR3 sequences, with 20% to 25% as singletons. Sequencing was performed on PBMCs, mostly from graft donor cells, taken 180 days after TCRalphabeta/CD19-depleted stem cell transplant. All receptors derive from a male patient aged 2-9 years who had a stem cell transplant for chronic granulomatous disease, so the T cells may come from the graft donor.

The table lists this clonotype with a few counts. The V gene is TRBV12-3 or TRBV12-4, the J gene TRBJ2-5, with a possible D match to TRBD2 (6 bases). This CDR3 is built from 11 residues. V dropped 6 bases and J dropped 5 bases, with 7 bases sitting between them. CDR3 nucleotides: TGTGCCAGCAGAGGAGGGGAGACCCAGTACTTC. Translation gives CASRGGETQYF.

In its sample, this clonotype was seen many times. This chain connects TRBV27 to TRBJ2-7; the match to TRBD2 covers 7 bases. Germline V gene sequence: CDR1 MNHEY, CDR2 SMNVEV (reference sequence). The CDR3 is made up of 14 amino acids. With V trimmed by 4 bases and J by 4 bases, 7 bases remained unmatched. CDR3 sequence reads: CASSYRLAEYEQYF. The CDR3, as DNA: TGTGCCAGCAGTTACCGACTAGCAGAGTACGAGCAGTACTTC.

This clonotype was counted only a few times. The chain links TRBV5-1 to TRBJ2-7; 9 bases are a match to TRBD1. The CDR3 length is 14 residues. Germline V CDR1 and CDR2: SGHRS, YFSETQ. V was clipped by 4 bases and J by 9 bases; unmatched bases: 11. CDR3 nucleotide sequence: TGCGCCAGCAGCCCGGGACAGGGTGGTGCGCGGCAGTACTTC. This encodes CASSPGQGGARQYF.

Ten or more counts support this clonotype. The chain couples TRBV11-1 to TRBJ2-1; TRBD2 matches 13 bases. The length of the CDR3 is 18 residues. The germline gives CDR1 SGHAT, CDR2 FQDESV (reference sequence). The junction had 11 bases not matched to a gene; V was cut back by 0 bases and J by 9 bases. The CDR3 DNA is TGTGCCAGCAGCTTAGCGGGGCCACTAGCGGGAGGGCCAGTTGAGCAGTTCTTC. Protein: CASSLAGPLAGGPVEQFF.

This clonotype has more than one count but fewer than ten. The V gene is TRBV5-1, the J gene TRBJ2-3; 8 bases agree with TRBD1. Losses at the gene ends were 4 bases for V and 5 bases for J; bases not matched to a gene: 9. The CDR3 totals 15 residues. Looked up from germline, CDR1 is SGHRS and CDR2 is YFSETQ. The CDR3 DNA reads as TGCGCCAGCAGCCTATCCGGGACAGGAGGAGATACGCAGTATTTT. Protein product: CASSLSGTGGDTQYF.

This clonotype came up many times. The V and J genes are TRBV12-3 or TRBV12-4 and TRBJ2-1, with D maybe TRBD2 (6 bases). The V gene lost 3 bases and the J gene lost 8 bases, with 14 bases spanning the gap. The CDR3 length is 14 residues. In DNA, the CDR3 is TGTGCCAGCAGTTTTGTAGTCCCTAGCGATGAGCAGTTCTTC. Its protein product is CASSFVVPSDEQFF.

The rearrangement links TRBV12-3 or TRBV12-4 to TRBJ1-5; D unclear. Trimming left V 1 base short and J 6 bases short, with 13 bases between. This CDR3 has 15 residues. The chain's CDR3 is CASSLGWRFFQPQHF. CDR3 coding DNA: TGTGCCAGCAGTTTAGGTTGGCGTTTTTTTCAGCCCCAGCATTTT.

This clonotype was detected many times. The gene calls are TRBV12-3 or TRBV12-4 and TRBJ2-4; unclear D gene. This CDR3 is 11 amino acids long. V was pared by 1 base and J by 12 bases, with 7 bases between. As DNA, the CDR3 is TGTGCCAGCAGTTTAGAGAAGTGTCAGTACTTC. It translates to CASSLEKCQYF.

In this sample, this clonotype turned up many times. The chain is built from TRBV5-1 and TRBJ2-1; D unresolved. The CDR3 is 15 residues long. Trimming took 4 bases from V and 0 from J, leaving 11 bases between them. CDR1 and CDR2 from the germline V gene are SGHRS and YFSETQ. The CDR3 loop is CASSPAPSSYNEQFF. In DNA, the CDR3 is TGCGCCAGCAGCCCAGCCCCGAGCTCCTACAATGAGCAGTTCTTC.

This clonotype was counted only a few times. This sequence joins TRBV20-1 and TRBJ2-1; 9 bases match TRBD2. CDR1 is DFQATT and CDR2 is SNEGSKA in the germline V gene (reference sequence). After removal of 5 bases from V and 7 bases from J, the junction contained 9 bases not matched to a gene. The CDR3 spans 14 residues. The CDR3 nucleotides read TGCAGTGCTGAACTAGCGGGCCCACTAAATGAGCAGTTCTTC. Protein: CSAELAGPLNEQFF.

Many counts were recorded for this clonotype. As DNA, the CDR3 is TGTGCCAGCAGTGACCGCTCCACAGGGAGCTATGGCTACACCTTC. It encodes CASSDRSTGSYGYTF. This chain joins TRBV2 and TRBJ1-2; D is possibly TRBD1 (6 bases). Germline V gives CDR1 SNHLY, CDR2 FYNNEI. This CDR3 is built from 15 residues. The V and J ends lost 3 bases and 4 bases respectively, with 15 bases between them.

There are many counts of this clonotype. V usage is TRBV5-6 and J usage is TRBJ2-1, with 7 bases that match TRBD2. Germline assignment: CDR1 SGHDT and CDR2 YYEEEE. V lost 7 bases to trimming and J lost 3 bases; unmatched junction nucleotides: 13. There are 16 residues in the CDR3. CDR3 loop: CASGGGLAANYNEQFF. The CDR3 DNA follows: TGTGCCAGCGGGGGAGGGCTAGCAGCAAACTACAATGAGCAGTTCTTC.

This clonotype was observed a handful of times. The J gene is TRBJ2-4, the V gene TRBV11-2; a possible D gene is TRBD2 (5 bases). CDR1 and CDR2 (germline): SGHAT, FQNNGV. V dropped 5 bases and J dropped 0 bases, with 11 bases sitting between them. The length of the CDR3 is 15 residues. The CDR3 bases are TGTGCCAGCAGCCCGGGAACCGAAGCCAAAAACATTCAGTACTTC. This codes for CASSPGTEAKNIQYF.

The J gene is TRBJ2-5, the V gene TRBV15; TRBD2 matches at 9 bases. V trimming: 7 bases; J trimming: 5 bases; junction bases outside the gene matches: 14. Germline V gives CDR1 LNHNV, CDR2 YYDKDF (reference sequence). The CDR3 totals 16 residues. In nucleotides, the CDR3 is TGTGCCACCACATCTAGCGGGACGACTAGAGGGGAGACCCAGTACTTC. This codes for CATTSSGTTRGETQYF.

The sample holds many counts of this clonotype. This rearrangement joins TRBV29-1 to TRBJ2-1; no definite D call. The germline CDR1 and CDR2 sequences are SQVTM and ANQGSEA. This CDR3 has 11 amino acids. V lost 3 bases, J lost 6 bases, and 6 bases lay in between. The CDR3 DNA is TGCAGCGTTGACCGGAGCAATGAGCAGTTCTTC. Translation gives CSVDRSNEQFF.

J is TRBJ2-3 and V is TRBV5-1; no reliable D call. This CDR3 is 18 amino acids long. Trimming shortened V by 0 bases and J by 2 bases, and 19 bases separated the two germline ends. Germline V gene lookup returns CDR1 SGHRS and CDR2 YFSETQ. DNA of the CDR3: TGCGCCAGCAGCTTGGTTGTCAACAGCCACCAAAACACAGATACGCAGTATTTT. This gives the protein CASSLVVNSHQNTDTQYF.

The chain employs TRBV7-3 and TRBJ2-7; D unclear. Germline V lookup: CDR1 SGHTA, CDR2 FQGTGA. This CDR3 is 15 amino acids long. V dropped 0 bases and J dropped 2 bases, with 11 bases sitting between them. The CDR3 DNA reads TGTGCCAGCAGCTTAACCGGACCTTCTCCCTACGAGCAGTACTTC. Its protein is CASSLTGPSPYEQYF. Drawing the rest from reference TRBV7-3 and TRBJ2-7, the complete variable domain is GAGVSQTPSNKVTEKGKYVELRCDPISGHTALYWYRQSLGQGPEFLIYFQGTGAADDSGLPNDRFFAVRPEGSVSTLKIQRTERGDSAVYLCASSLTGPSPYEQYFGPGTRLTVT.

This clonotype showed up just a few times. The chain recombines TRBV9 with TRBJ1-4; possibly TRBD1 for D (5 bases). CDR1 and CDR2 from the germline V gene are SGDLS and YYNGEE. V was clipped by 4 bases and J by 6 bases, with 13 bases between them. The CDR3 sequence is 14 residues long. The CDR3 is CASSSQGRDEKLFF. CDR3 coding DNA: TGTGCCAGCAGCTCGCAGGGACGGGATGAAAAACTGTTTTTT.

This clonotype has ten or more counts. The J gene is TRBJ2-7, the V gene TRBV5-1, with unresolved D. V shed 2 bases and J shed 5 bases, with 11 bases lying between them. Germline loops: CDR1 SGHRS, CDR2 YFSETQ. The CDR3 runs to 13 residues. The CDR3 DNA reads TGCGCCAGCAGCTTCCCGGGTGGAAACGAGCAGTACTTC. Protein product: CASSFPGGNEQYF.

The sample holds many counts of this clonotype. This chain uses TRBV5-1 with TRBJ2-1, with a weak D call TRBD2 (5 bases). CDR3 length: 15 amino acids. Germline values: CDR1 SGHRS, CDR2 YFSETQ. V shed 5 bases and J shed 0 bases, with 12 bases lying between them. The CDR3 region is CASSLTGSSYNEQFF. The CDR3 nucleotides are TGCGCCAGCAGTTTGACGGGAAGCTCCTACAATGAGCAGTTCTTC.

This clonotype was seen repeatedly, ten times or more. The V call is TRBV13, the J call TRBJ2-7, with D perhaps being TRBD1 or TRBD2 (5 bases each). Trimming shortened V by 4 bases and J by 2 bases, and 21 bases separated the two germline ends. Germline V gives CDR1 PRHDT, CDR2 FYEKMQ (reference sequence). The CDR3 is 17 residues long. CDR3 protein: CASSSSLGTLGAYEQYF. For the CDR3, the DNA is TGTGCCAGCAGCTCGTCCCTGGGGACCCTGGGGGCCTACGAGCAGTACTTC.

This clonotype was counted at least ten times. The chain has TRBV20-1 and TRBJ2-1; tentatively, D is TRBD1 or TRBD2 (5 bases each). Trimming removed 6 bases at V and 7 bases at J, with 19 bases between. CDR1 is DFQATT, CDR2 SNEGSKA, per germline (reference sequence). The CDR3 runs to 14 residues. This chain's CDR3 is CSAPPGPKSNEQFF. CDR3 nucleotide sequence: TGCAGTGCCCCACCGGGGCCCAAGTCTAATGAGCAGTTCTTC.

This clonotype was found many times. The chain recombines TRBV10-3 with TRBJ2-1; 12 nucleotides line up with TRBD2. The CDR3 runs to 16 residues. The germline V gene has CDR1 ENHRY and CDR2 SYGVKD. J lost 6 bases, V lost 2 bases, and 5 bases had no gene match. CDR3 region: CAISEELAGGLNEQFF. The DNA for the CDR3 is TGTGCCATCAGTGAGGAACTAGCGGGAGGTCTCAATGAGCAGTTCTTC.

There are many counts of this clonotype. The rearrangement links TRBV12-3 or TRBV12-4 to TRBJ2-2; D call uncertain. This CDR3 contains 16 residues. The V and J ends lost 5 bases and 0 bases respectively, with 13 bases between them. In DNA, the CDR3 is TGTGCCAGCAGTGGCCTGAGCCCAACGAACACCGGGGAGCTGTTTTTT. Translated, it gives CASSGLSPTNTGELFF.

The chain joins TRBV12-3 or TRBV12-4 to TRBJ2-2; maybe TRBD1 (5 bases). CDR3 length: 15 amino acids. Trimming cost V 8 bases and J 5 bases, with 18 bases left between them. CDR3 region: CASARDSVYTGELFF. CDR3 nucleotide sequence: TGTGCCAGCGCGAGAGACAGTGTGTATACCGGGGAGCTGTTTTTT.

CDR3 sequence reads: CASSFLAQQFF. CDR3 DNA sequence: TGTGCCAGCAGCTTCCTCGCCCAGCAGTTCTTC. The chain recombines TRBV7-2 with TRBJ2-1, with unresolved D. V dropped 3 bases and J dropped 11 bases, with 8 bases sitting between them. From germline, CDR1 is SGHTA and CDR2 FQGNSA. The CDR3 contains 11 residues.

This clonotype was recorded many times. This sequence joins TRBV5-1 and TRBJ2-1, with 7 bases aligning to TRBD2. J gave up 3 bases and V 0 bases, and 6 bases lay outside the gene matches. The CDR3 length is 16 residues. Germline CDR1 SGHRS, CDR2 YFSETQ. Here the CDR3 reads CASSLGDYQNYNEQFF. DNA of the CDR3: TGCGCCAGCAGCTTGGGGGACTACCAGAACTACAATGAGCAGTTCTTC.

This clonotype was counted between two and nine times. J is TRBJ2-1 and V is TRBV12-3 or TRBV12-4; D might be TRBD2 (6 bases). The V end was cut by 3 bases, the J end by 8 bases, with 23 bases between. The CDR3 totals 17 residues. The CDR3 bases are TGTGCCAGCAGTTTGGCCACGACTAGGAGATACGTCGATGAGCAGTTCTTC. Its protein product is CASSLATTRRYVDEQFF.

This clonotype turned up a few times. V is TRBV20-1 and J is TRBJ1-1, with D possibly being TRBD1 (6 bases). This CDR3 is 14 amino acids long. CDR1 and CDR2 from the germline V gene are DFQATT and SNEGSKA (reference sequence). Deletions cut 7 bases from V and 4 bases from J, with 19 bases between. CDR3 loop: CSVMRPGVATEAFF. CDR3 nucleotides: TGCAGTGTCATGCGACCAGGGGTGGCCACTGAAGCTTTCTTT.

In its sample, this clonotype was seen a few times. CDR3 amino acids: CASSPNTGGEKLFF. In nucleotides, the CDR3 is TGTGCCAGCAGCCCGAATACCGGGGGTGAAAAACTGTTTTTT. The J gene is TRBJ1-4, the V gene TRBV6-1; perhaps TRBD1 as D (5 bases). The germline CDR1 and CDR2 sequences are MNHNS and SASEGT. This CDR3 region has 14 residues. Trimming removed 6 bases at V and 7 bases at J, with 15 bases between.